Listed here are 29 T cell receptor beta chains from one sample, sequenced in a study of blood T cell repertoires in COVID-19. TCRdb's copy holds only in-frame clones and misses some; the assay was immunoSEQ multiplex PCR. The data show about 130,000 clones, with about 80% seen just once and about 9.6% held by the top ten. The sample consisted of peripheral blood. These receptors originate from a man aged 35-49 years with active or convalescent COVID-19.

The V call is TRBV30, the J call TRBJ1-4; 9 bases map to TRBD1. The V gene end was trimmed by 2 bases and the J gene end by 7 bases; junction bases not matched to a gene: 5. CDR3 length equals 14 residues. Germline values: CDR1 GTSNPN, CDR2 SVGIG (reference sequence). Here the CDR3 reads CAWSRGTGSEKLFF. The DNA of the CDR3 is TGTGCCTGGAGTCGAGGGACAGGGAGTGAAAAACTGTTTTTT.

On this clone itself: A read error may account for a junction end that differs from germline. The chain is built from TRBV5-1 and TRBJ2-7, with D unresolved. The germline gives CDR1 SGHRS, CDR2 YFSETQ. The CDR3 has 9 amino acids. The CDR3 reads CASSDEQYF. The CDR3 DNA is TGCGCCAGCTCCGACGAGCAGTACTTC.

The CDR3 DNA reads as TGTGCCAGCAGGGAACGCGAAGGGGGGGCAACTAATGAAAAACTGTTTTTT. This gives the protein CASREREGGATNEKLFF. The chain employs TRBV2 and TRBJ1-4, with a weak D call TRBD1 (6 bases). The CDR3 runs to 17 residues. Trimming pared 6 bases from V and 0 bases from J, leaving 17 bases between. From germline, CDR1 is SNHLY and CDR2 FYNNEI. The full variable domain, completed using reference TRBV2 and TRBJ1-4, is EPEVTQTPSHQVTQMGQEVILRCVPISNHLYFYWYRQILGQKVEFLVSFYNNEISEKSEIFDDQFSVERPDGSNFTLKIRSTKLEDSAMYFCASREREGGATNEKLFFGSGTQLSVL.

This sequence joins TRBV7-2 and TRBJ2-3; no firm D call. Trimming left V 4 bases short and J 5 bases short, with 4 bases between. Germline CDR1 reads SGHTA; CDR2 reads FQGNSA. The CDR3 runs to 11 residues. Written as DNA, the CDR3 is TGTGCCAGCAGCTCTCGAGATACGCAGTATTTT. Protein product: CASSSRDTQYF. The entire variable domain, with the rest obtained from reference TRBV7-2 and TRBJ2-3, is as follows: GAGVSQSPSNKVTEKGKDVELRCDPISGHTALYWYRQSLGQGLEFLIYFQGNSAPDKSGLPSDRFSAERTGGSVSTLTIQRTQQEDSAVYLCASSSRDTQYFGPGTRLTVL.

The V call is TRBV30, the J call TRBJ1-3; D unclear. The CDR3 runs to 13 residues. Germline V gives CDR1 GTSNPN, CDR2 SVGIG (reference sequence). The CDR3 loop is CASSWHGGNTIYF. CDR3 DNA sequence: TGTGCTTCCAGTTGGCACGGGGGAAACACCATATATTTT.

The chain recombines TRBV7-3 with TRBJ1-6, with 8 nucleotides matching TRBD1. J was trimmed by 10 bases and V by 3 bases; bases with no gene match: 5. CDR1 is SGHTA and CDR2 is FQGTGA in the germline V gene. This CDR3 is built from 14 residues. In nucleotides, the CDR3 is TGTGCCAGCAGCTTGACAGGGACAGGATCACCCCTCCACTTT. Its protein is CASSLTGTGSPLHF.

Here the CDR3 DNA reads TGTGCCAGCAGCTCCCTGACAGGGGGCGATAACGCGAATGAGCAGTTCTTC. It specifies CASSSLTGGDNANEQFF. The rearrangement links TRBV7-9 to TRBJ2-1, with 10 bases aligning to TRBD1. CDR1 SEHNR and CDR2 FQNEAQ come from the germline V gene (reference sequence). The CDR3 is 17 amino acids. V gave up 4 bases and J gave up 7 bases; unmatched junction bases: 13.

The rearrangement joins TRBV9 to TRBJ2-2, with 12 bases that match TRBD1. Germline assignment: CDR1 SGDLS and CDR2 YYNGEE. This CDR3 region has 16 residues. V gave up 3 bases and J gave up 2 bases; unmatched junction bases: 2. This CDR3 is CASSAGQGANTGELFF. CDR3 sequence (DNA): TGTGCCAGCAGCGCGGGACAGGGGGCAAACACCGGGGAGCTGTTTTTT.

The chain employs TRBV6-1 and TRBJ1-2; tentatively, D is TRBD1 (5 bases). There are 13 residues in the CDR3. Germline V gene data show CDR1 as MNHNS and CDR2 as SASEGT. Trimming removed 3 bases from V and 7 bases from J, with 12 bases in between. The CDR3 reads CASSDMGQGGYTF. The CDR3 DNA follows: TGTGCCAGCAGTGACATGGGGCAGGGTGGCTACACCTTC.

This rearrangement joins TRBV30 to TRBJ2-7, with 10 bases fitting TRBD1. The CDR3 length is 13 residues. With 8 bases clipped from V and 4 bases from J, the junction kept 8 bases outside the gene matches. CDR1 GTSNPN and CDR2 SVGIG come from the germline V gene (reference sequence). CDR3 protein: CAGTGQGFYEQYF. The CDR3 nucleotides read TGTGCCGGCACGGGACAGGGGTTTTACGAGCAGTACTTC. The entire variable domain, with the rest obtained from reference TRBV30 and TRBJ2-7, is as follows: SQTIHQWPATLVQPVGSPLSLECTVEGTSNPNLYWYRQAAGRGLQLLFYSVGIGQISSEVPQNLSASRPQDRQFILSSKKLLLSDSGFYLCAGTGQGFYEQYFGPGTRLTVT.

In its sample, this clone was seen once. The chain combines TRBV25-1 with TRBJ2-1, with D tentatively TRBD2 (6 bases). V lost 3 bases to trimming and J lost 0 bases, with 12 bases between them. Germline CDR1 and CDR2: MGHDK and SYGVNS. This CDR3 is 16 amino acids long. As DNA, the CDR3 is TGTGCCAGCAGTGATTCGGGAGTCAGCTCCTACAATGAGCAGTTCTTC. Translation: CASSDSGVSSYNEQFF.

This chain connects TRBV21-1 to TRBJ1-1; TRBD1, as called in the table, went unchecked against the DNA. TRBV21-1 is a listed pseudogene. The CDR3 has 16 residues. The CDR3 bases are TGTGCCAGCAGGAACCGGGACAGGGCGATTTTGACTGAAGCTTTCTTT. Amino acids: CASRNRDRAILTEAFF.

V and J are TRBV9 and TRBJ2-1; TRBD2 matches 8 bases. V lost 4 bases and J lost 2; bases outside the gene matches: 8. The CDR3 contains 16 residues. The germline V gene has CDR1 SGDLS and CDR2 YYNGEE. CDR3 in amino acids: CASSPQGAGAYNEQFF. The CDR3 region has the DNA TGTGCCAGCAGCCCCCAGGGAGCGGGGGCCTACAATGAGCAGTTCTTC.

The chain links TRBV29-1 to TRBJ2-3; D unresolved. V was cut by 4 bases and J by 2 bases, with 7 bases left in between. This CDR3 is 12 amino acids long. The germline V gene has CDR1 SQVTM and CDR2 ANQGSEA. The CDR3 DNA is TGCAGCGTTGGACTTTCCACAGATACGCAGTATTTT. Translated, it gives CSVGLSTDTQYF.

This CDR3 reads CASNLGGSEQPQHF. In DNA, the CDR3 is TGTGCCAGTAATCTAGGGGGATCGGAGCAGCCCCAGCATTTT. This rearrangement joins TRBV2 to TRBJ1-5, with D possibly TRBD1 on 6 matching bases. CDR1 SNHLY and CDR2 FYNNEI come from the germline V gene. The V end was cut by 9 bases, the J end by 7 bases, with 19 bases between. The CDR3 runs to 14 residues.

This chain links TRBV7-2 with TRBJ2-7; 12 nucleotides match TRBD2. The junction had 7 bases not matched to a gene; V was cut back by 5 bases and J by 5 bases. The V gene's germline CDR1 is SGHTA and CDR2 FQGNSA. The CDR3 extends over 15 amino acids. The CDR3 spells CASSTLAGGRNEQYF. For the CDR3, the DNA is TGTGCCAGCAGCACGCTAGCGGGGGGGCGGAACGAGCAGTACTTC.

This clone was observed a handful of times. The chain is built from TRBV19 and TRBJ2-7; no reliable D call. V lost 3 bases, J lost 0 bases, and 6 bases lay in between. CDR3 length: 13 residues. Germline V gene sequence: CDR1 LNHDA, CDR2 SQIVND (reference sequence). CDR3 sequence: CASSIHTSYEQYF. CDR3 coding DNA: TGTGCCAGTAGTATTCACACCTCCTACGAGCAGTACTTC.

The chain is built from TRBV5-5 and TRBJ1-1, with D hard to call. With 4 bases removed from V and 2 bases from J, the gap between germline ends came to 12 bases. This CDR3 spans 14 amino acids. CDR1 is SGHKS, CDR2 YYEKEE, per germline (reference sequence). In DNA, the CDR3 is TGTGCCAGCAGCCAAAGCGCGGCAAACACTGAAGCTTTCTTT. Translating it yields CASSQSAANTEAFF.

This clone showed up just a few times. J is TRBJ2-3 and V is TRBV7-9; D remains unclear. Deletions cut 4 bases from V and 4 bases from J, with 15 bases between. This CDR3 has 15 residues. CDR1 SEHNR and CDR2 FQNEAQ come from the germline V gene (reference sequence). In DNA, the CDR3 is TGTGCCAGCAGCTCCCAGCGTAGCCGGGCAGATACGCAGTATTTT. Residues: CASSSQRSRADTQYF.

The sample holds a few counts of this clone. This sequence joins TRBV24-1 and TRBJ2-5, with D tentatively TRBD1 (7 bases). V was pared by 1 base and J by 3 bases, with 11 bases between. The CDR3 totals 15 residues. Looked up from germline, CDR1 is KGHDR and CDR2 is SFDVKD. DNA for the CDR3: TGTGCCACCAGTGATTTTATCAGGGGGGAAGAGACCCAGTACTTC. It codes for CATSDFIRGEETQYF.

The chain combines TRBV9 with TRBJ1-1, with TRBD1 matching 7 bases. This CDR3 contains 14 residues. With V trimmed by 0 bases and J by 4 bases, 3 bases remained unmatched. CDR1 and CDR2 from the germline V gene are SGDLS and YYNGEE. Here the CDR3 DNA reads TGTGCCAGCAGCGTAGTTCAGGGGGGCACTGAAGCTTTCTTT. Translated, it gives CASSVVQGGTEAFF.

V and J are TRBV24-1 and TRBJ2-5; tentative D call: TRBD2 (5 bases). The CDR3 is 12 residues long. V was pared by 1 base and J by 7 bases, with 6 bases between. CDR1 is KGHDR, CDR2 SFDVKD, per germline. The CDR3 region is CATSDFAGTQYF. In DNA, the CDR3 is TGTGCCACCAGTGATTTCGCGGGGACCCAGTACTTC.

The chain has TRBV5-4 and TRBJ2-3, with D possibly matching TRBD2 (7 bases). Trimming left V 4 bases short and J 6 bases short, with 21 bases between. CDR1 is SGHNT and CDR2 is YYREEE in the germline V gene (reference sequence). The CDR3 is 16 residues long. This chain's CDR3 is CASSRIAGASWDTQYF. The CDR3 region has the DNA TGTGCCAGCAGCCGAATTGCGGGGGCTTCGTGGGATACGCAGTATTTT.

The rearrangement links TRBV7-9 to TRBJ1-4; 7 nucleotides align to TRBD1. Germline CDR1 is SEHNR and CDR2 is FQNEAQ (reference sequence). This CDR3 comprises 14 residues. The J segment lost 5 bases and the V segment lost 7 bases, leaving 7 bases of the junction unmatched. This CDR3 is CASKPQGSNEKLFF. For the CDR3, the DNA is TGTGCCAGCAAGCCACAGGGGTCGAATGAAAAACTGTTTTTT.

This rearrangement joins TRBV5-1 to TRBJ2-5; TRBD2 agrees at 8 bases. The trim removed 3 bases at V and 5 bases at J, leaving 9 bases unmatched. The CDR3 is made up of 15 amino acids. Germline V CDR1 and CDR2: SGHRS, YFSETQ. The CDR3 bases are TGCGCCAGCAGCTCCCGGGAGGGGGACGGGGAGACCCAGTACTTC. Encoded protein: CASSSREGDGETQYF. Together with reference TRBV5-1 and TRBJ2-5, the CDR3 gives the full variable domain: KAGVTQTPRYLIKTRGQQVTLSCSPISGHRSVSWYQQTPGQGLQFLFEYFSETQRNKGNFPGRFSGRQFSNSRSEMNVSTLELGDSALYLCASSSREGDGETQYFGPGTRLLVL.

The rearrangement joins TRBV27 to TRBJ2-1; D is possibly TRBD1 (6 bases). Germline V lookup: CDR1 MNHEY, CDR2 SMNVEV (reference sequence). The CDR3 has 16 amino acids. The V gene lost 5 bases and the J gene lost 1 base, with 15 bases spanning the gap. CDR3 coding DNA: TGTGCCAGCAGTCCACAGGGCTGGGTATCCTACAATGAGCAGTTCTTC. This gives the protein CASSPQGWVSYNEQFF.

Only a few counts were recorded for this clone. The chain recombines TRBV6-5 with TRBJ2-1, with a weak D call TRBD2 (5 bases). Trimming removed 8 bases at V and 6 bases at J, with 14 bases between. The CDR3 runs 13 residues. Germline V gives CDR1 MNHEY, CDR2 SVGAGI. The chain's CDR3 is CASLSDLFNEQFF. CDR3 DNA sequence: TGTGCCAGCCTGTCGGACTTATTCAATGAGCAGTTCTTC.

The rearrangement uses TRBV11-3 and TRBJ2-7, with a tentative D call TRBD1 (5 bases). There are 13 residues in the CDR3. Germline V gives CDR1 SGHNT, CDR2 YENEEA. V was shortened by 2 bases and J by 7 bases, with 12 bases between the two germline ends. The CDR3 DNA follows: TGTGCCAGCAGCTTAAGGCAGGGAAGAGAGCAGTACTTC. This gives the protein CASSLRQGREQYF.

In its sample, this clone was seen a few times. The chain combines TRBV2 with TRBJ2-5; 9 nucleotides agree with TRBD2. CDR1 is SNHLY and CDR2 is FYNNEI in the germline V gene. The CDR3 has 17 residues. The J segment lost 1 base and the V segment lost 8 bases, leaving 14 bases of the junction unmatched. Written as DNA, the CDR3 is TGTGCCAGCTGCGGGGGGGCCGACCCCCGGGCCCAAGAGACCCAGTACTTC. Its translation: CASCGGADPRAQETQYF.